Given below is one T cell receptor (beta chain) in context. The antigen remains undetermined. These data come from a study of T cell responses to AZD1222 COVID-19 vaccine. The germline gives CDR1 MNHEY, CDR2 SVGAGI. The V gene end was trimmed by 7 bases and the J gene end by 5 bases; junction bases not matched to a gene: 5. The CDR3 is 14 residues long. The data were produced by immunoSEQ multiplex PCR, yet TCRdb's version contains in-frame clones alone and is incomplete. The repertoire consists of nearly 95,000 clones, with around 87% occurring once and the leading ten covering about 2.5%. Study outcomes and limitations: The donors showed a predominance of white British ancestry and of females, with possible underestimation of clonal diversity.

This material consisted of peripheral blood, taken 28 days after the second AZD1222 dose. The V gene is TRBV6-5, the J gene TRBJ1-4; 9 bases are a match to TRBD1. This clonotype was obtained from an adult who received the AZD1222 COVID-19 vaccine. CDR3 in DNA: TGTGCCAGCAACGACAGGGGGATGAATGAAAAACTGTTTTTT. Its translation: CASNDRGMNEKLFF.